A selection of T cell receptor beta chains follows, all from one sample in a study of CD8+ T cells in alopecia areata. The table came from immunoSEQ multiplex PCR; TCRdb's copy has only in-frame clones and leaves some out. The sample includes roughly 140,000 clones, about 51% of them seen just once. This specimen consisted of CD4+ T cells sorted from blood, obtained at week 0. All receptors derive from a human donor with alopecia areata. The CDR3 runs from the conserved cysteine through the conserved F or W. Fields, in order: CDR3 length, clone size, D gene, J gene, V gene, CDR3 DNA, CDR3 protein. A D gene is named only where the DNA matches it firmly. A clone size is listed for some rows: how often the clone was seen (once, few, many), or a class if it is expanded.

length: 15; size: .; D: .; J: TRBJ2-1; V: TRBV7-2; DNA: TGTGCCAGCAGCTTAGCGGCCGGTCCCCCTAGCGTGCGGTTCTTC; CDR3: CASSLAAGPPSVRFF
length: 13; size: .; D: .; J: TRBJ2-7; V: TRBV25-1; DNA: TGTGCCAGCTCCCGGGGCATTCCCTACGAGCAGTACTTC; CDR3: CASSRGIPYEQYF
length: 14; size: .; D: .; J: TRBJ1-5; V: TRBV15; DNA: TGTGCCACCAGCAGAGATCGAGGGAATCAGCCCCAGCATTTT; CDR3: CATSRDRGNQPQHF
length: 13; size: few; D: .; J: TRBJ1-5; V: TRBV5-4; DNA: TGTGCCAGCAGCTTGGCCGCAGATCAGCCCCAGCATTTT; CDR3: CASSLAADQPQHF
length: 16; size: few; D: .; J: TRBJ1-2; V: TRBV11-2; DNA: TGTGCCAGCAGCCGCGATCAGCAATGGTTGGGTTCTGGCTACACCTTC; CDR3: CASSRDQQWLGSGYTF
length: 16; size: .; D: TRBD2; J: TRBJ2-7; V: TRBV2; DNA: TGTGCCAGCATCAATAGGGGACTAGCGGGGCCCTACGAGCAGTACTTC; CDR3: CASINRGLAGPYEQYF
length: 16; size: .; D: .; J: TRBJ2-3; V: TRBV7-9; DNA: TGTGCCAGCAGCTTATATGGGCAGGAGCGCACAGATACGCAGTATTTT; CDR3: CASSLYGQERTDTQYF
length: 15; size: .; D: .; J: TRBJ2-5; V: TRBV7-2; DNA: TGTGCCAGCAGCTCGGGACTCGGTAACGGAGAGACCCAGTACTTC; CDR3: CASSSGLGNGETQYF
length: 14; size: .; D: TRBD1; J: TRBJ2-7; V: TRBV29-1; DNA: TGCAGCGTTGGTGCGACAGGGTCGATTTACGAGCAGTACTTC; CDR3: CSVGATGSIYEQYF
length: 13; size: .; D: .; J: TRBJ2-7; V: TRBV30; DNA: TGTGCCTGGAGTGTGAGGAGAACCCACGAGCAGTACTTC; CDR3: CAWSVRRTHEQYF
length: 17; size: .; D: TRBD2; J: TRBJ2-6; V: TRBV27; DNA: TGTGCCAGCACCCGACTAGCGGGTAGCTCTGGGGCCAACGTCCTGACTTTC; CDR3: CASTRLAGSSGANVLTF
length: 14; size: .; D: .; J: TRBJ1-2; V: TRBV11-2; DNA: TGTGCCAGCAGCTTAGGAGCGGCAGACTATGGCTACACCTTC; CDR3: CASSLGAADYGYTF
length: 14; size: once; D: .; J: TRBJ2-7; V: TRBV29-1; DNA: TGCAGCGTATACAGGGGACTTGGGGCCTACGAGCAGTACTTC; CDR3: CSVYRGLGAYEQYF
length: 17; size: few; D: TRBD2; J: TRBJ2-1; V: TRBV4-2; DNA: TGTGCCAGCAGCCAAGGGGGACTAGCGGGAGGGCAGACTGAGCAGTTCTTC; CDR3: CASSQGGLAGGQTEQFF
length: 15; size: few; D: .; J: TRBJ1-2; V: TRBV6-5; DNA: TGTGCCAGCAGTTACCTCCCACGTCGCGGAGATGGCTACACCTTC; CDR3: CASSYLPRRGDGYTF
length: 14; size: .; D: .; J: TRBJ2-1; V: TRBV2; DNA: TGTGCCAGCAGACGGCAGGGCCCCTACAATGAGCAGTTCTTC; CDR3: CASRRQGPYNEQFF
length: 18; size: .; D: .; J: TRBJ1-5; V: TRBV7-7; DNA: TGTGCCAGCAGACTCCTGTATGGGGGAATTTATAGCAATCAGCCCCAGCATTTT; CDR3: CASRLLYGGIYSNQPQHF
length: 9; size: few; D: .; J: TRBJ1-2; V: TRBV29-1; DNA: TGCAGCGTTGAGTCGGGCTACACCTTC; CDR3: CSVESGYTF
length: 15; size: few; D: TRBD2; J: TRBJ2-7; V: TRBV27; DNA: TGTGCCAGCAGTCCGACTAGCGGGAGCAGGTACGAGCAGTACTTC; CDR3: CASSPTSGSRYEQYF
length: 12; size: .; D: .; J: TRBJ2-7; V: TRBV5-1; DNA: TGCGCCAGCAGCGCACTGTCCTACGAGCAGTACTTC; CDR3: CASSALSYEQYF
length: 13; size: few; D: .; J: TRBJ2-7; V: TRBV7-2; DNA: TGTGCCAGCAGCTTAGACAGATCCTACGAGCAGTACTTC; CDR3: CASSLDRSYEQYF
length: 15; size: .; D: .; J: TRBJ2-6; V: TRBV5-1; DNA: TGCGCCAGCAGCAACCAGCCCTCTGGGGCCAACGTCCTGACTTTC; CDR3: CASSNQPSGANVLTF
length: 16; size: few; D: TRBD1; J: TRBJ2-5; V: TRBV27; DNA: TGTGCCAGCAGTTTATCGAGGACAGGGTATTGGGAGACCCAGTACTTC; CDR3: CASSLSRTGYWETQYF
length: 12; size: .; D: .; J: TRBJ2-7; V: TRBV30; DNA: TGTGCCTGGAAGCACAACTCCTACGAGCAGTACTTC; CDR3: CAWKHNSYEQYF
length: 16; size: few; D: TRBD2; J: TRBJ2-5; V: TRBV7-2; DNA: TGTGCCAGCAGCTTAGCGTTAGCGGGAGAGGGAGAGACCCAGTACTTC; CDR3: CASSLALAGEGETQYF
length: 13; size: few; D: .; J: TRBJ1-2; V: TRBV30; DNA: TGTGCCTGGAGTGTACGTCGGTTCTATGGCTACACCTTC; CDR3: CAWSVRRFYGYTF
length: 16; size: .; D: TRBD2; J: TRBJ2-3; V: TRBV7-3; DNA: TGTGCCAGCAGCTTAGGACTAGCGGGACCCACAGATACGCAGTATTTT; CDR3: CASSLGLAGPTDTQYF
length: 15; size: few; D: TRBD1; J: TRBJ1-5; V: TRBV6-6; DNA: TGTGCCAGCAACCAGGGACAGATTAGCAATCAGCCCCAGCATTTT; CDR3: CASNQGQISNQPQHF
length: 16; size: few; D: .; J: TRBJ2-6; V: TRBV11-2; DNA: TGTGCCAGCCGGGACGTGGGAAACTCTGGGGCCAACGTCCTGACTTTC; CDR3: CASRDVGNSGANVLTF
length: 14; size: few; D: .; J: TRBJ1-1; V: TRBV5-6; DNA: TGTGCCAGCAGCTCTGGCCGGTGGAACACTGAAGCTTTCTTT; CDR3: CASSSGRWNTEAFF
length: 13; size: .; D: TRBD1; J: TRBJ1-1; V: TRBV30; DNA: TGTGCCTGGAGTCAGACAGGGGGTACTGAAGCTTTCTTT; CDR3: CAWSQTGGTEAFF
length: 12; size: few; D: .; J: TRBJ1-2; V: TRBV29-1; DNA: TGCAGCTGCAATTCGGGCCGCTATGGCTACACCTTC; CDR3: CSCNSGRYGYTF
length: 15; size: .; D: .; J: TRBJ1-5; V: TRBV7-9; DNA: TGTGCCAGCAGCTTGGGGGAGCAGCTGAGTCAGCCCCAGCATTTT; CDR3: CASSLGEQLSQPQHF
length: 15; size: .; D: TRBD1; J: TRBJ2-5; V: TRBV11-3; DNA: TGTGCCAGCAGCGCAAGACAGGGGTTGGGAGAGACCCAGTACTTC; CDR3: CASSARQGLGETQYF
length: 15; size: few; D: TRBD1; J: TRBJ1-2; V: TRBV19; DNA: TGTGCCAGCAGCAGGGGACAGCAAATTAACTATGGCTACACCTTC; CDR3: CASSRGQQINYGYTF
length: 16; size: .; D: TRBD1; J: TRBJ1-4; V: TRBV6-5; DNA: TGTGCCAGCAGTTCCAACGGACAGGGCCGCAATGAAAAACTGTTTTTT; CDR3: CASSSNGQGRNEKLFF
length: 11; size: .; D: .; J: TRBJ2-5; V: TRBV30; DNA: TGTGCCTGGTGTTTCGGGGAGACCCAGTACTTC; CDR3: CAWCFGETQYF
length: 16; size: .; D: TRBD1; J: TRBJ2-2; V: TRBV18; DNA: TGTGCCAGCTCCCCCGCCAGGGGGTATGACACCGGGGAGCTGTTTTTT; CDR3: CASSPARGYDTGELFF
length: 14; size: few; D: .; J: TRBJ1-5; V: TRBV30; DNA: TGTGCCTGGAGTGTAGGGGGACACCTCTCGGCCCAGCATTTT; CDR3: CAWSVGGHLSAQHF
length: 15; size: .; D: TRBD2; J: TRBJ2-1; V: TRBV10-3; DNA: TGTGCCATCAGTGAGAGGACTAGCGCAGTCAATGAGCAGTTCTTC; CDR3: CAISERTSAVNEQFF
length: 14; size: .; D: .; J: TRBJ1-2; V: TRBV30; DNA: TGTGCCTGGGGCGATTCAGACAAGAGGGATGGCTACACCTTC; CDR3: CAWGDSDKRDGYTF
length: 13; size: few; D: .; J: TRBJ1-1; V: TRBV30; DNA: TGTGCCTGGAGTATCAAGCCTAACACTGAAGCTTTCTTT; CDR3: CAWSIKPNTEAFF
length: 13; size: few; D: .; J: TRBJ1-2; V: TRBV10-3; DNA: TGTGCCATCACCCAAACGTCAGGGGTCGGCTACACCTTC; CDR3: CAITQTSGVGYTF
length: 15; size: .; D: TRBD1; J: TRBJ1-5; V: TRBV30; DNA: TGTGCCTGGAGTCGCGGGGACAGGGCAGGACAGCCCCAGCATTTT; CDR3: CAWSRGDRAGQPQHF
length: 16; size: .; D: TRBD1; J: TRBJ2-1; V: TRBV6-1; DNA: TGTGCCAGCAGTGATTACGGCAGGGGGCGCGGGAATGAGCAGTTCTTC; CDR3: CASSDYGRGRGNEQFF
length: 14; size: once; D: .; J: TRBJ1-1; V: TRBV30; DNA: TGTGCCTGGAGAGGCACAGGGAGGTACACTGAAGCTTTCTTT; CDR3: CAWRGTGRYTEAFF
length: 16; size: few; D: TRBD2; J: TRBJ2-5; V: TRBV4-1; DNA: TGCGCCAGCAGCCGAAAGATATCAGCGGGACAAGAGACCCAGTACTTC; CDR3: CASSRKISAGQETQYF
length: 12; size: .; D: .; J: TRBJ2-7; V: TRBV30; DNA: TGTGCCTGGGGGACAACCTCCTACGAGCAGTACTTC; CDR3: CAWGTTSYEQYF
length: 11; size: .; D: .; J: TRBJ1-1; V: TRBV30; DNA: TGTGCCTGGAGCGTGGGCACTGAAGCTTTCTTT; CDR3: CAWSVGTEAFF
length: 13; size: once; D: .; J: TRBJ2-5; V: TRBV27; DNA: TGTGCCAGCAGTTTACGACAGAGGGAGACCCAGTACTTC; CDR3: CASSLRQRETQYF
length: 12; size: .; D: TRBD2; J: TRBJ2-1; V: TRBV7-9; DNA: TGTGCCAGCAGCTTAGAGCGGGAGTATATGGTCTTC; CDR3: CASSLEREYMVF
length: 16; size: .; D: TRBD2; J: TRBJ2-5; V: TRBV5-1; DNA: TGCGCCAGCAGCTTGGTTCTAGCGGGAGGTGTGGAGACCCAGTACTTC; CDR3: CASSLVLAGGVETQYF
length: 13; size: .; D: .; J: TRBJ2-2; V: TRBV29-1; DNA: TGCAGCGTAGGAGGCCAATACACCGGGGAGCTGTTTTTT; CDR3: CSVGGQYTGELFF
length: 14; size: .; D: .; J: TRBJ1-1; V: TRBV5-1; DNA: TGCGCCAGCAGCTTCACAACACCGAACACTGAAGCTTTCTTT; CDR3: CASSFTTPNTEAFF
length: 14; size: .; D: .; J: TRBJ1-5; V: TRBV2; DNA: TGTGCCAGCAGTCTCGACAACTACAATCAGCCCCAGCATTTT; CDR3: CASSLDNYNQPQHF
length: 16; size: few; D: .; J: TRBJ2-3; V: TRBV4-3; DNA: TGCGCCAGCAGCCAAGATCCTACCACTAGCACAGATACGCAGTATTTT; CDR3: CASSQDPTTSTDTQYF